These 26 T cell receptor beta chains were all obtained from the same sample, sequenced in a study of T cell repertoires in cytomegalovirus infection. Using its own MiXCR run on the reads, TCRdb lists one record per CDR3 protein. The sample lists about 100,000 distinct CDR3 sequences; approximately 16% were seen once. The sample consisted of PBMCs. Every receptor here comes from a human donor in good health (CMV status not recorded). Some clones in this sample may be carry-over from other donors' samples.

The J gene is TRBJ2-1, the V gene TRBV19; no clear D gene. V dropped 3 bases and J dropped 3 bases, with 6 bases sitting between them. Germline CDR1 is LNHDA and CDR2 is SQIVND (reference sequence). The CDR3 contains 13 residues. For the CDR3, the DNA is TGTGCCAGTAGTATTAATCTCTACAATGAGCAGTTCTTC. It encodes CASSINLYNEQFF.

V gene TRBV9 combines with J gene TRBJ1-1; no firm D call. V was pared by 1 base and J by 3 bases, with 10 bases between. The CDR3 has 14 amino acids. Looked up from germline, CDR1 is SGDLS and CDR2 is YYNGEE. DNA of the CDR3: TGTGCCAGCAGCGTAATAGAACAGTACACTGAAGCTTTCTTT. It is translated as CASSVIEQYTEAFF.

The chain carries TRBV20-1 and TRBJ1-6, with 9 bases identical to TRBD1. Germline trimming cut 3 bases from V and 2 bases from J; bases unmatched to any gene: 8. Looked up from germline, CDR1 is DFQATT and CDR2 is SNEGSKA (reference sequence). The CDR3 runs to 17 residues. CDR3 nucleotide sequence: TGCAGTGCTAGTAGACGGACAGGGGATCCCTATAATTCACCCCTCCACTTT. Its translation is CSASRRTGDPYNSPLHF.

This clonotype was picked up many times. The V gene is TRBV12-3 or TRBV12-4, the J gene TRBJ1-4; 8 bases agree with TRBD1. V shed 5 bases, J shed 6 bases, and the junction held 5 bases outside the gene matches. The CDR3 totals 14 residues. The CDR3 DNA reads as TGTGCCAGCAGTCAGGGGGCTCGGGATGAAAAACTGTTTTTT. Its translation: CASSQGARDEKLFF.

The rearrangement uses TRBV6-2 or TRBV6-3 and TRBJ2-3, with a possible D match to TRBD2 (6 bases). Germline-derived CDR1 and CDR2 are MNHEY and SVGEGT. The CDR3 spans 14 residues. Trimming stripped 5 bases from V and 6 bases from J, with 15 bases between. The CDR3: CASSPPGTSDTQYF. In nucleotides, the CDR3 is TGTGCCAGCAGTCCCCCCGGGACTTCCGATACGCAGTATTTT.

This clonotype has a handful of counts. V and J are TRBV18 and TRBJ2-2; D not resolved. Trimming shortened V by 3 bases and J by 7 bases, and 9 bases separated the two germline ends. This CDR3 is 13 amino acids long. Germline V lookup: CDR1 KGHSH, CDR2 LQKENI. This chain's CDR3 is CASSPRSDGELFF. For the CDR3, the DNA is TGTGCCAGCTCACCTAGATCCGACGGGGAGCTGTTTTTT.

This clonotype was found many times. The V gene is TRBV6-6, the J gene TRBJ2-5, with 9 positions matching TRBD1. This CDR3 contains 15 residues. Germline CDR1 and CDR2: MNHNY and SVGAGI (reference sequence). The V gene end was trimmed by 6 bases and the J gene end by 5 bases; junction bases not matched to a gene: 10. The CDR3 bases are TGTGCCAGCAGAACCGGGACAGGGATGTTGGAGACCCAGTACTTC. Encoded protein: CASRTGTGMLETQYF.

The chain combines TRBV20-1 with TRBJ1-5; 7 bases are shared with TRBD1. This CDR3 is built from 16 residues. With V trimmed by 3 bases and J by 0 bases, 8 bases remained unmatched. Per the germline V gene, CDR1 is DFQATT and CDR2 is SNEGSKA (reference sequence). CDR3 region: CSASPTGDLSNQPQHF. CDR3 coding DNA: TGCAGTGCTAGCCCCACAGGGGACCTTAGCAATCAGCCCCAGCATTTT.

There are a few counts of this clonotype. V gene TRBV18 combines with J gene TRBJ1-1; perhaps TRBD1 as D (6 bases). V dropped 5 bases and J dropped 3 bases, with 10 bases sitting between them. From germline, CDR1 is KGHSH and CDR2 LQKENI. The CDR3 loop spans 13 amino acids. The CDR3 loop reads CASSSNRDTEAFF. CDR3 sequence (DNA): TGTGCCAGCTCATCAAACAGGGACACTGAAGCTTTCTTT.

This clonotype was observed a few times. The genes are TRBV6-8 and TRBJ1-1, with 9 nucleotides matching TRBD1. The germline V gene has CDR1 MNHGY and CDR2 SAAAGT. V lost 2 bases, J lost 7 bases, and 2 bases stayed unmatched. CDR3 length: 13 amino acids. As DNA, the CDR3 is TGTGCCAGCAGTTACGGACAGGGGTTTGAAGCTTTCTTT. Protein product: CASSYGQGFEAFF.

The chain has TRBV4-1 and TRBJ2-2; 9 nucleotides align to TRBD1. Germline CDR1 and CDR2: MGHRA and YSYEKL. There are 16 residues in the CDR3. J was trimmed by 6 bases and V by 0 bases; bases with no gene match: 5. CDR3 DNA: TGCGCCAGCAGCCAAGACCACAGGGGGCGCCCCGGGGAGCTGTTTTTT. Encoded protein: CASSQDHRGRPGELFF.

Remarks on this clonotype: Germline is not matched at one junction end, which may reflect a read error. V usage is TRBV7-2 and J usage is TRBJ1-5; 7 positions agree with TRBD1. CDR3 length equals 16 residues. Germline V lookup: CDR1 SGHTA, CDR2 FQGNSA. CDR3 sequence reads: CVSSQMQNRGSQPQHF. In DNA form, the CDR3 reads TGTGTCAGCAGCCAGATGCAGAACAGGGGTTCGCAGCCCCAGCATTTT.

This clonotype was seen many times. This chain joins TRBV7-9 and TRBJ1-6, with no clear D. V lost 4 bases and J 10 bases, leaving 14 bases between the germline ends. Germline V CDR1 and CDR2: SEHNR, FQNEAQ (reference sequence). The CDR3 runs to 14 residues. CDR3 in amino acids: CASSSDLRASPLHF. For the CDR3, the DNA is TGTGCCAGCAGCTCGGACCTTCGGGCGTCACCCCTCCACTTT.

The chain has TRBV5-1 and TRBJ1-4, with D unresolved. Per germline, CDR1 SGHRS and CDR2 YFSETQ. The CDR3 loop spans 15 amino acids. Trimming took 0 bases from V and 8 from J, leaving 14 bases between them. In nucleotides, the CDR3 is TGCGCCAGCAGCTTGGGTATCCCCGGGAGAGAAAAACTGTTTTTT. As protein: CASSLGIPGREKLFF.

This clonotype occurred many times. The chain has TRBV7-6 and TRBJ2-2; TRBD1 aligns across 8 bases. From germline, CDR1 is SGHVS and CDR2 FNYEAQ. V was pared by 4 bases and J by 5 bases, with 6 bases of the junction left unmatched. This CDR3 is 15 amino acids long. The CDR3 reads CASSSGGKGTGELFF. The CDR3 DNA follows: TGTGCCAGCAGCTCAGGGGGCAAGGGTACCGGGGAGCTGTTTTTT. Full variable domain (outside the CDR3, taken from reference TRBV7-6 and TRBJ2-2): GAGVSQSPRYKVTKRGQDVALRCDPISGHVSLYWYRQALGQGPEFLTYFNYEAQQDKSGLPNDRFSAERPEGSISTLTIQRTEQRDSAMYRCASSSGGKGTGELFFGEGSRLTVL.

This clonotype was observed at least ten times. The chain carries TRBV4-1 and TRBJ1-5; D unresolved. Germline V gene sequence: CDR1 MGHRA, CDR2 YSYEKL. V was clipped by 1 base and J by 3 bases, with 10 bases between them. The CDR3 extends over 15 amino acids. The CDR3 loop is CASSQGRGNNQPQHF. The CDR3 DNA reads TGCGCCAGCAGCCAAGGTAGAGGGAACAATCAGCCCCAGCATTTT.

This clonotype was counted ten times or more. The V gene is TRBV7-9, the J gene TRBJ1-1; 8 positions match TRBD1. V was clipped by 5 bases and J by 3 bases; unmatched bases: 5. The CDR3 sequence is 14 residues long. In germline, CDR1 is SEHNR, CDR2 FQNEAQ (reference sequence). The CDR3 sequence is CASSAQTGDTEAFF. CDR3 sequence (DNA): TGTGCCAGCAGCGCCCAGACAGGGGACACTGAAGCTTTCTTT.

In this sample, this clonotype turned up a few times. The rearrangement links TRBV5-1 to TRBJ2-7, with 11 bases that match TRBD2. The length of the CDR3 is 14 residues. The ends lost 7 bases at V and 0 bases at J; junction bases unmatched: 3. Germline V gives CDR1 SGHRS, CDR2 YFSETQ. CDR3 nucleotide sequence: TGCGCCAGCGCCGGGACTAGCGGCTCCTACGAGCAGTACTTC. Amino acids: CASAGTSGSYEQYF.

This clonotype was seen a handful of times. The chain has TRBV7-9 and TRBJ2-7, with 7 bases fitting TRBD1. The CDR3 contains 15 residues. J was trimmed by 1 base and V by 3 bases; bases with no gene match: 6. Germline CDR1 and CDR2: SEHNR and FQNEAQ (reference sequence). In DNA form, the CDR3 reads TGTGCCAGCAGCTTGCTCCGGGACAGATCCTACGAGCAGTACTTC. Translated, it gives CASSLLRDRSYEQYF.

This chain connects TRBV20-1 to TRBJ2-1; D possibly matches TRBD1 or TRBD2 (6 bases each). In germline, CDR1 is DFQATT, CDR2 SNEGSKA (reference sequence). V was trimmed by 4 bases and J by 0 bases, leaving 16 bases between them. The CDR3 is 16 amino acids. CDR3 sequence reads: CSAKGLGGYSYNEQFF. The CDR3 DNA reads TGCAGTGCTAAAGGTCTCGGGGGCTACTCCTACAATGAGCAGTTCTTC.

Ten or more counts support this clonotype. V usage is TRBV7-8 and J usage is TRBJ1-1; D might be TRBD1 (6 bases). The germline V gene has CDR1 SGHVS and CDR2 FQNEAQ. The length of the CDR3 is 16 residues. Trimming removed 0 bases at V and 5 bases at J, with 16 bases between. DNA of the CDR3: TGTGCCAGCAGCTTAGCTTGGGCCGGGAGGGGGACTGAAGCTTTCTTT. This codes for CASSLAWAGRGTEAFF.

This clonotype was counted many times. This CDR3 reads CASSSGAAKETQYF. In DNA form, the CDR3 reads TGTGCCAGCAGCTCCGGGGCCGCCAAGGAGACCCAGTACTTC. V usage is TRBV7-2 and J usage is TRBJ2-5; tentatively, D is TRBD1 or TRBD2 (5 bases each). V lost 4 bases to trimming and J lost 5 bases, with 14 bases between them. Germline V lookup: CDR1 SGHTA, CDR2 FQGNSA. This CDR3 has 14 amino acids.

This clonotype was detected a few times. DNA of the CDR3: TGTGCCAGCAGCGCCGTGAGCGGGGGTGAGACCCAGTACTTC. Translated: CASSAVSGGETQYF. This chain joins TRBV7-3 and TRBJ2-5; 8 bases are a match to TRBD2. The CDR3 is 14 amino acids. J lost 5 bases, V lost 5 bases, and 7 bases had no gene match. Germline V gives CDR1 SGHTA, CDR2 FQGTGA.

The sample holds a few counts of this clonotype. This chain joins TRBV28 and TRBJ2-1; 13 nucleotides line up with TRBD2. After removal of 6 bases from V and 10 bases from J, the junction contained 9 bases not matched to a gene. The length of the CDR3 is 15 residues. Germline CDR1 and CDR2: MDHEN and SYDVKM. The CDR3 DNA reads TGTGCCAGCAGGGTTGGGACTAGCGGGGTTCACGAGCAGTTCTTC. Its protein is CASRVGTSGVHEQFF.

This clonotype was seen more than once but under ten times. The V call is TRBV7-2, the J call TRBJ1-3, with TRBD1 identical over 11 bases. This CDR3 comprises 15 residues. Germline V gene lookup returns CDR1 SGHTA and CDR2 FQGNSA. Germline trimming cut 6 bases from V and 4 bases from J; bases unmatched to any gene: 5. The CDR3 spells CASSPDRGRGNTIYF. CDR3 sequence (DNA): TGTGCCAGCAGTCCGGACAGGGGGCGGGGAAACACCATATATTTT.

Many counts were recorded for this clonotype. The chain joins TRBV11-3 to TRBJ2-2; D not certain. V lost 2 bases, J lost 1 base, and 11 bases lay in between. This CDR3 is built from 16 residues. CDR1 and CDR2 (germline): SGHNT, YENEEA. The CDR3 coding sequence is TGTGCCAGCAGCTTAAAGGGCCGAGAGAACACCGGGGAGCTGTTTTTT. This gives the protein CASSLKGRENTGELFF.